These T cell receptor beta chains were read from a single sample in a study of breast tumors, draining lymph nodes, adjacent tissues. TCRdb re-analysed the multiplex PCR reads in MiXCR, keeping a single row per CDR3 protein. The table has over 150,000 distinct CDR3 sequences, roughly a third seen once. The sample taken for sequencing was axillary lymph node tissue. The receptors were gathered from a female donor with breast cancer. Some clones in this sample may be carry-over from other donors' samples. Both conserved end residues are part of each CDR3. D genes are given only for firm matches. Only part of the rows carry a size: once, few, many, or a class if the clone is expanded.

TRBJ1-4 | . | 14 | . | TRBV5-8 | CASSSRQTGEKLFF | TGTGCCAGCAGCAGCAGACAAACTGGAGAAAAGCTGTTTTTT
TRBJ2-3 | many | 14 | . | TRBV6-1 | CASTSSWGQATQYF | TGTGCCAGCACCTCCTCTTGGGGTCAGGCTACGCAGTATTTT
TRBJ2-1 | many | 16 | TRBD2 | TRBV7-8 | CASSQERLAVVNEQFF | TGTGCCAGCAGCCAAGAGAGACTAGCGGTGGTCAATGAGCAGTTCTTC
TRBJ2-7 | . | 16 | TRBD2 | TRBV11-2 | CASTFSGTSGLREQYF | TGTGCCAGCACCTTCTCGGGGACTAGCGGGTTAAGGGAGCAGTACTTC
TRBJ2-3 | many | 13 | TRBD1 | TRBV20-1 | CSANEGGKDTQYF | TGCAGTGCTAATGAAGGGGGCAAGGATACGCAGTATTTT
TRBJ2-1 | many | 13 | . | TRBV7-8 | CASSLWVENEQFF | TGTGCCAGCAGCCTGTGGGTGGAGAATGAGCAGTTCTTC
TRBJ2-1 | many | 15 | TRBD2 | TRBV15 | CAIEIRSGRAQEQFF | TGTGCCATCGAAATTCGTAGCGGGAGGGCCCAAGAGCAGTTCTTC
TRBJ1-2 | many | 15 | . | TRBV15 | CATSSSPVNNYGYTF | TGTGCCACCAGCAGCAGTCCGGTGAATAACTATGGCTACACCTTC
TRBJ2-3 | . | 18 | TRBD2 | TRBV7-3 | CASSATGRAGGPEDTQYF | TGTGCCAGCAGCGCGACAGGCCGAGCGGGGGGGCCTGAAGATACGCAGTATTTT
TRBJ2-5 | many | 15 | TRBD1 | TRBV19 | CASSEGTGKSVTQYF | TGTGCCAGTAGTGAAGGGACAGGCAAGAGCGTGACCCAGTACTTC
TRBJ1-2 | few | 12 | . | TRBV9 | CASSQETSGYTF | TGTGCCAGCAGCCAAGAGACTAGCGGCTACACCTTC
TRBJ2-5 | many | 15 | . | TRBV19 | CASSTLQIGRETQYF | TGTGCCAGTAGTACCCTCCAGATAGGGAGAGAGACCCAGTACTTC
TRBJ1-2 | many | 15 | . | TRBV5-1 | CASSWEGGDRPGYTF | TGCGCCAGCAGCTGGGAAGGTGGTGATCGGCCTGGCTACACCTTC
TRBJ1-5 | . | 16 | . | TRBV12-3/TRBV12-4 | CASSLRWGGKDQPQHF | TGTGCCAGCAGTTTAAGGTGGGGAGGAAAGGATCAGCCCCAGCATTTT
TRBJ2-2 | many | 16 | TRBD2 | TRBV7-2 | CASSQRGRGGTGELFF | TGTGCCAGCAGCCAGCGCGGGCGGGGGGGCACCGGGGAGCTGTTTTTT
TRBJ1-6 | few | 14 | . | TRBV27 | CAGATGTTGSPLHF | TGTGCCGGCGCAACCGGGACAACAGGTTCACCCCTCCACTTT
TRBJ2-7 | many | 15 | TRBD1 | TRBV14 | CASSQSGQGADEQYF | TGTGCCAGCAGCCAGTCCGGGCAGGGGGCTGACGAGCAGTACTTC
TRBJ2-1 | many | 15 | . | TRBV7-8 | CASSSSPTSYNEQFF | TGTGCCAGCAGCAGCAGTCCTACATCCTACAATGAGCAGTTCTTC
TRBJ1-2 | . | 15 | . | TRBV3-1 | CASSQLDRSNYGYTF | TGTGCCAGCAGCCAGCTCGACAGATCTAACTATGGCTACACCTTC
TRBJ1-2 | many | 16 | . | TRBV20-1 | CSARDHRQDGNYGYTF | TGCAGTGCTAGAGATCATCGACAGGACGGAAACTATGGCTACACCTTC
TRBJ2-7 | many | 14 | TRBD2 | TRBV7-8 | CASSIKRGSYEQYF | TGTGCCAGCAGCATAAAGCGGGGCTCCTACGAGCAGTACTTC
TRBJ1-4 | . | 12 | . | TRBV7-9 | CASSGTNEKLFF | TGTGCCAGCAGCGGAACTAATGAAAAACTGTTTTTT
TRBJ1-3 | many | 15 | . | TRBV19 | CASSITGSSGNTIYF | TGTGCCAGTAGTATCACAGGATCCTCTGGAAACACCATATATTTT
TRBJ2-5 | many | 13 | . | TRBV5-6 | CASSRKQQETQYF | TGTGCCAGCAGCCGGAAACAGCAAGAGACCCAGTACTTC
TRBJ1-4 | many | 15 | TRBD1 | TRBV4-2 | CASSRDRGTNEKLFF | TGTGCCAGCAGCCGCGACAGGGGTACTAATGAAAAACTGTTTTTT
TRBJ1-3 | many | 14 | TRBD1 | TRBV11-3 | CASSRQGSGNTIYF | TGTGCCAGCAGCCGACAGGGTTCTGGAAACACCATATATTTT
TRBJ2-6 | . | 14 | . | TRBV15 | CATSEEAGANVLTF | TGTGCCACCAGCGAAGAGGCAGGGGCCAACGTCCTGACTTTC
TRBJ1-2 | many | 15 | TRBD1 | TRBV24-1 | CATSDDRTGHYGYTF | TGTGCCACCAGTGATGACCGGACAGGGCACTATGGCTACACCTTC
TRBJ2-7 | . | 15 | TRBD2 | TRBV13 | CASSLWAGGFYGQYF | TGTGCCAGCAGCCTATGGGCGGGAGGGTTTTACGGGCAGTACTTC
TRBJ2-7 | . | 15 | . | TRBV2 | CASSRFGTTTYEQYF | TGTGCCAGCAGCCGATTCGGGACAACCACCTACGAGCAGTACTTC
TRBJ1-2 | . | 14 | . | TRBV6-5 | CASSYSRESYGCTF | TGTGCCAGCAGTTACTCGAGGGAGAGCTATGGCTGCACCTTC
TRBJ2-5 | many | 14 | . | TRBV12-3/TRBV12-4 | CASSRTRGAETQYF | TGTGCCAGCAGCCGTACCCGGGGGGCTGAGACCCAGTACTTC
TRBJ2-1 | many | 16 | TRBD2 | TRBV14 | CASSLGLAPPYNEQFF | TGTGCCAGCAGCCTGGGACTAGCGCCACCCTACAATGAGCAGTTCTTC
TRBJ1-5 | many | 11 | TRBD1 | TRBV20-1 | CSAGQGWPQHF | TGCAGTGCTGGACAGGGCTGGCCCCAGCATTTT
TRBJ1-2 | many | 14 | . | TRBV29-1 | CSVEVALANYGYTF | TGCAGCGTTGAAGTTGCCTTAGCTAACTATGGCTACACCTTC